This T cell receptor beta chain stems from a study of response to subunit inactivated influenza vaccine. Findings of the study overall: Each seasonal influenza vaccination recruits few new T cells, the authors suggested.

There are a few counts of this clonotype. Its specificity is unknown. TCRdb processed the RT-PCR reads anew with MiXCR; each CDR3 protein has one entry. The sample gives about half a million distinct CDR3 sequences, about 7.6% of which show up once; 13% is in the top ten. V shed 7 bases and J shed 9 bases, with 12 bases lying between them. The CDR3 loop spans 12 amino acids. The source material was PBMCs from blood, sampled 23 to 25 months after vaccination. The chain carries TRBV12-3 or TRBV12-4 and TRBJ2-2; possible D gene TRBD2, 7 bases. This receptor was obtained from a man between 50 and 69 years old who received an inactivated influenza vaccine. The CDR3 is CASTPGGRELFF. CDR3 sequence (DNA): TGTGCCAGCACGCCGGGGGGCAGGGAGCTGTTTTTT.